This T cell receptor (beta chain) is drawn from a study of blood T cell repertoires in COVID-19. On the study more broadly: In each case, the material was cDNA or gDNA derived from T cells, B-cell-depleted T cells, or PBMCs.

The CDR3 is made up of 15 amino acids. The V segment lost 7 bases and the J segment 2 bases; nucleotides outside the gene matches: 10. Germline CDR1 LNHDA, CDR2 SQIVND (reference sequence). In the authors' methods: Reference gene primer amplification in the assay estimated nucleated cell counts. Generated by immunoSEQ multiplex PCR, the TCRdb table keeps only in-frame clones and is missing some. D and trimming come from the DNA, and the V and J calls and clone size come from that table. The data show about 120,000 clones, 75% to 90% seen once. Sequencing was performed on peripheral blood. The chain has TRBV19 and TRBJ1-2; 7 bases fit TRBD1. This receptor was obtained from a woman aged 70-85 years with acute or convalescent COVID-19. CDR3 protein: CASNSQGMQNYGYTF. In DNA form, the CDR3 reads TGTGCCAGTAATTCACAGGGGATGCAAAACTATGGCTACACCTTC.